This TCR beta chain was identified in a study of T-cell memory formation after mild COVID-19 (dated by TCRdb to the early 2020s). For the wider study: Most TCR sequence clusters were specific to one of the two donors. Two young, previously healthy adult volunteers made up the cohort, one male and one female. T-cell clones expanding and contracting after mild COVID-19 in a couple of donors were tracked by longitudinal TCRalpha and TCRbeta repertoire sequencing.

Study-level results and caveats: From day 15 to 85, contracting clones showed balanced CD4/CD8 phenotypes, whereas a second wave of clones that expanded from day 15 to 37 leaned towards CD4+. SARS-CoV-2 specificity of the second-wave clones peaking on day 37 was not confirmed. Contracting CD4+ clones appeared mostly in the CM and EM memory subsets, whereas CD8+ clones were enriched in EMRA. The study covered only a couple of mild cases, and larger cohorts including severe cases with pre-infection samples were considered necessary. Some responding clones were found in pre-infection memory, which suggests that pre-existing cross-reactive memory T cells took part in the SARS-CoV-2 response.

This clonotype came up many times. Its cognate antigen has yet to be identified. The junction departs from germline at one end; a sequencing error may be responsible. This sample was sequenced with an Illumina NovaSeq 6000. Using 5'RACE with constant-segment primers, TCRalpha and TCRbeta cDNA libraries were constructed, with sample barcodes and unique molecular identifiers added in the process. Trizol reagent was used to extract RNA from every sample. Library amplification was performed in two PCR steps, and a second sample barcode and Illumina TruSeq adapters were introduced in the second step. Libraries were sequenced on an Illumina NovaSeq with 2 x 150 bp paired-end reads. Per the original workflow: With migec v1.2.7, reads were demultiplexed and then collapsed into UMI-guided consensus sequences. Using mixcr v2.1.11, the UMI consensuses were aligned to TRA and TRB V and J templates and assembled into clonotypes. A clonotype was counted as expanded or contracted only when both edgeR and NoisET called the clonotype significant, with the noise models trained on biological replicates. For edgeR calls, a false discovery rate-adjusted p below 0.01 and a log2 fold-change threshold of 1 were applied. As an exploratory analysis of dynamics, max-normalized trajectories of the 1000 most abundant clonotypes were examined with PCA combined with hierarchical clustering. The CD4 or CD8 phenotype of responding clones was assigned using the separately sequenced CD4+ and CD8+ repertoires. Through fastp at Q25 and MiXCR, TCRdb rebuilt clones from the public reads, retaining in-frame beta chains. Rows matching on CDR3 protein sequence are summarized as one entry with the most common DNA and genes. The V and J calls reflect TCRdb's pipeline rather than the authors' work. The sample contains 40,000 to 55,000 distinct CDR3 sequences, 6% to 8% of them found a single time. The ten largest clones capture about 1.5% of the sample.

Ficoll-Paque density gradient centrifugation was used to isolate PBMCs. Reading from cysteine to phenylalanine, the CDR3 counts 18 amino acids. Here the CDR3 DNA is all that survives: 54 bases in frame from base 1. Sequencing was performed on PBMCs or a T cell subset sorted from them (not recorded which). Recombination linked TRBV12-3 or TRBV12-4 to TRBJ2-6; the best D guess is TRBD1, with 6 bases matching. The TCR sequence derives from a man aged 18 to 30 who had mild COVID-19 (a few samples of this study predate the infection). The sample titles of this study are shuffled in the database, so cell type and time point are left out; the donor was told from shared clones. The CDR3: CASSLALGQSSGANVLTF. The sequence in DNA is TGTGCCAGCAGTCTAGCCCTAGGACAGAGCTCTGGGGCCAACGTCCTGACTTTC.